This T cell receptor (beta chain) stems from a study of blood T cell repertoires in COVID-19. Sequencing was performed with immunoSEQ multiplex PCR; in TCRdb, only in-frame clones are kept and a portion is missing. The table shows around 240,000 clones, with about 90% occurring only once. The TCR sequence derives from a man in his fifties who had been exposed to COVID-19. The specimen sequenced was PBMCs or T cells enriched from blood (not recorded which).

The CDR3 region is CSVEQGNTEAFF. The CDR3 DNA sequence: TGCAGCGTTGAACAGGGAAACACTGAAGCTTTCTTT. The rearrangement uses TRBV29-1 and TRBJ1-1; perhaps TRBD1 as D (5 bases). CDR1 SQVTM and CDR2 ANQGSEA come from the germline V gene. Trimming removed 2 bases from V and 2 bases from J, with 6 bases in between. There are 12 residues in the CDR3.